One sample yielded the 21 T cell receptor beta chains listed below, sequenced in a study of blood T cell repertoires in COVID-19. Assay used: immunoSEQ multiplex PCR; TCRdb lists only in-frame clones, some missing. Here the sample spans 90,000 to 150,000 clones, around 88% being singletons. Sequencing was performed on peripheral blood. These receptor sequences come from a woman aged 50 to 60 with active or convalescent COVID-19.

V gene TRBV12-3 or TRBV12-4 combines with J gene TRBJ1-5; tentative D call: TRBD1 (5 bases). With 7 bases removed from V and 6 bases from J, the gap between germline ends came to 13 bases. The CDR3 sequence is 13 residues long. CDR3 loop: CASTLGGSQPQHF. The CDR3 bases are TGTGCCAGCACCTTGGGGGGGAGTCAGCCCCAGCATTTT.

This sequence joins TRBV9 and TRBJ2-2; D ambiguous. There are 15 residues in the CDR3. V gave up 4 bases and J gave up 3 bases, with 13 bases separating them. Germline V gene data show CDR1 as SGDLS and CDR2 as YYNGEE. The CDR3 here is CASSYGAGYTGELFF. CDR3 in DNA: TGTGCCAGCAGCTATGGAGCTGGGTACACCGGGGAGCTGTTTTTT.

V gene TRBV7-2 combines with J gene TRBJ2-3; 8 bases agree with TRBD1. The CDR3 contains 17 residues. V gave up 3 bases and J gave up 4 bases; unmatched junction bases: 12. Germline V CDR1 and CDR2: SGHTA, FQGNSA. DNA for the CDR3: TGTGCCAGCAGCTTGTACCCGACAGGGGTCGAGGCAGATACGCAGTATTTT. Translated: CASSLYPTGVEADTQYF.

This clone has only a few counts. V and J are TRBV4-3 and TRBJ1-6, with D possibly TRBD1 on 5 matching bases. V lost 0 bases to trimming and J lost 5 bases, with 11 bases between them. The length of the CDR3 is 16 residues. Looked up from germline, CDR1 is LGHNA and CDR2 is YSLEER. DNA for the CDR3: TGCGCCAGCAGCCAAGATTTGGGGGGGAATAATTCACCCCTCCACTTT. It yields the protein CASSQDLGGNNSPLHF.

Only one count was recorded for this clone. The V gene is TRBV3-1 (or the pseudogene TRBV3-2), the J gene TRBJ2-3; a weak D match, TRBD2 (6 bases). In germline, CDR1 is LGHDT, CDR2 YNNKEL (reference sequence). The CDR3 consists of 16 residues. V was cut by 1 base and J by 3 bases, with 14 bases left in between. CDR3 bases: TGTGCCAGCAGCCAAGTTGCGGGGAGCTGGACAGATACGCAGTATTTT. Amino acid sequence: CASSQVAGSWTDTQYF.

V usage is TRBV4-3 and J usage is TRBJ2-1, with 11 bases identical to TRBD2. The J segment lost 3 bases and the V segment lost 0 bases, leaving 4 bases of the junction unmatched. This CDR3 region has 17 residues. Germline V gene lookup returns CDR1 LGHNA and CDR2 YSLEER. CDR3 nucleotides: TGCGCCAGCAGCCAAGATCTAGGGACTAGCGGCTACAATGAGCAGTTCTTC. Translation gives CASSQDLGTSGYNEQFF.

The J gene is TRBJ1-4, the V gene TRBV9, with D perhaps TRBD1 (5 bases). The CDR3 length is 16 residues. V gave up 4 bases and J gave up 4 bases, with 17 bases separating them. Germline CDR1 is SGDLS and CDR2 is YYNGEE. The CDR3 sequence is CASSLLGGAGNEKLFF. In DNA form, the CDR3 reads TGTGCCAGCAGCCTACTCGGGGGAGCGGGTAATGAAAAACTGTTTTTT.

This sequence joins TRBV28 and TRBJ1-3, with 7 bases lining up with TRBD1. Trimming removed 3 bases from V and 4 bases from J; junction bases left unmatched: 9. Germline V gives CDR1 MDHEN, CDR2 SYDVKM. This CDR3 is 16 amino acids long. CDR3 DNA: TGTGCCAGCAGTTTGTACGCAGGGGGAGACGGAAACACCATATATTTT. This encodes CASSLYAGGDGNTIYF.

V is TRBV3-1 (or the pseudogene TRBV3-2) and J is TRBJ2-2; 11 bases align to TRBD2. The CDR3 covers 14 residues. Germline CDR1 LGHDT, CDR2 YNNKEL (reference sequence). V lost 4 bases, J lost 10 bases, and 5 bases stayed unmatched. The CDR3 spells CASSLSGRAKELFF. CDR3 nucleotides: TGTGCCAGCAGCCTTAGCGGGAGGGCCAAGGAGCTGTTTTTT.

V and J are TRBV27 and TRBJ2-5; D uncertain. V lost 10 bases to trimming and J lost 2 bases, with 17 bases between them. The CDR3 covers 14 residues. The germline gives CDR1 MNHEY, CDR2 SMNVEV (reference sequence). The CDR3 sequence is CATSRYGVQETQYF. CDR3 DNA: TGTGCCACCTCTAGATACGGTGTACAAGAGACCCAGTACTTC.

The chain employs TRBV5-1 and TRBJ2-3; 7 bases agree with TRBD1. V gave up 4 bases and J gave up 3 bases; unmatched junction bases: 8. This CDR3 comprises 15 residues. CDR1 is SGHRS and CDR2 is YFSETQ in the germline V gene. The CDR3 DNA is TGCGCCAGCAGCAATGCAGGGGGTGTGACAGATACGCAGTATTTT. The encoded protein is CASSNAGGVTDTQYF.

The V gene is TRBV30, the J gene TRBJ2-7, with D perhaps TRBD2 (5 bases). V lost 3 bases, J lost 6 bases, and 12 bases lay in between. CDR3 size: 12 residues. CDR1 is GTSNPN, CDR2 SVGIG, per germline (reference sequence). In DNA form, the CDR3 reads TGTGCCTGGAGCGGCTACGGGGTCGAGCAGTACTTC. Translation: CAWSGYGVEQYF.

The chain carries TRBV18 and TRBJ1-5; D unclear. Trimming pared 6 bases from V and 1 base from J, leaving 10 bases between. Germline loops: CDR1 KGHSH, CDR2 LQKENI. CDR3 length: 14 amino acids. For the CDR3, the DNA is TGTGCCAGCTCTTCTGGTGCGAGCAATCAGCCCCAGCATTTT. Its protein product is CASSSGASNQPQHF.

This clone occurred once. This chain connects TRBV2 to TRBJ2-1; 7 bases agree with TRBD2. V shed 3 bases and J 5 bases; nucleotides not matched to a gene: 4. This CDR3 has 14 residues. The germline V gene has CDR1 SNHLY and CDR2 FYNNEI. The CDR3 protein is CASSDGLGNNEQFF. CDR3 nucleotides: TGTGCCAGCAGTGACGGACTAGGTAACAATGAGCAGTTCTTC.

The rearrangement joins TRBV5-4 to TRBJ1-2; 9 bases agree with TRBD1. Looked up from germline, CDR1 is SGHNT and CDR2 is YYREEE (reference sequence). Trimming cost V 4 bases and J 2 bases; bases outside gene matches: 6. The CDR3 has 15 residues. CDR3 amino acids: CASSPPGQGNYGYTF. CDR3 DNA: TGTGCCAGCAGCCCTCCGGGACAGGGCAACTATGGCTACACCTTC.

The chain has TRBV6-2 or TRBV6-3 and TRBJ2-7, with a weak D call TRBD2 (6 bases). Germline V gene data show CDR1 as MNHEY and CDR2 as SVGEGT. The CDR3 has 17 residues. Deletions cut 4 bases from V and 0 bases from J, with 19 bases between. The CDR3 reads CASSSWGSSASSYEQYF. The DNA of the CDR3 is TGTGCCAGCAGTTCCTGGGGGTCTAGCGCTTCCTCCTACGAGCAGTACTTC.

V usage is TRBV2 and J usage is TRBJ2-5; TRBD2 aligns across 7 bases. The CDR3 has 15 residues. The V and J ends lost 6 bases and 4 bases, in that order; junction bases with no gene match: 11. Germline loops: CDR1 SNHLY, CDR2 FYNNEI. The CDR3 sequence is CASSREAGEVETQYF. Written as DNA, the CDR3 is TGTGCCAGCAGCAGGGAGGCGGGAGAAGTAGAGACCCAGTACTTC.

The chain uses TRBV6-5 and TRBJ2-7; 8 bases match TRBD2. The trim removed 2 bases at V and 6 bases at J, leaving 3 bases unmatched. CDR1 is MNHEY, CDR2 SVGAGI, per germline. The CDR3 spans 13 residues. The CDR3 region has the DNA TGTGCCAGCAGTTACCCCGGGGGGGCCGAGCAGTACTTC. Translation gives CASSYPGGAEQYF.

The chain has TRBV5-1 and TRBJ2-1, with D unclear. CDR3 length: 15 residues. V was clipped by 0 bases and J by 4 bases, with 11 bases between them. Germline V gene data show CDR1 as SGHRS and CDR2 as YFSETQ. The DNA for the CDR3 is TGCGCCAGCAGCTTGGGTCCAGGAACTTACAATGAGCAGTTCTTC. This gives the protein CASSLGPGTYNEQFF.

The V and J genes are TRBV6-1 and TRBJ2-1, with unresolved D. V lost 3 bases and J 5 bases, leaving 8 bases between the germline ends. Germline CDR1 is MNHNS and CDR2 is SASEGT. The length of the CDR3 is 13 residues. This CDR3 is CASSEGFNNEQFF. In DNA, the CDR3 is TGTGCCAGCAGTGAGGGCTTTAACAATGAGCAGTTCTTC.

The chain has TRBV6-2 or TRBV6-3 and TRBJ2-7; D perhaps matches TRBD1 (5 bases). This CDR3 is built from 14 residues. V was clipped by 3 bases and J by 3 bases, with 12 bases between them. From germline, CDR1 is MNHEY and CDR2 SVGEGT. CDR3 sequence reads: CASSYAGIVYEQYF. Here the CDR3 DNA reads TGTGCCAGCAGTTATGCAGGGATCGTCTACGAGCAGTACTTC.